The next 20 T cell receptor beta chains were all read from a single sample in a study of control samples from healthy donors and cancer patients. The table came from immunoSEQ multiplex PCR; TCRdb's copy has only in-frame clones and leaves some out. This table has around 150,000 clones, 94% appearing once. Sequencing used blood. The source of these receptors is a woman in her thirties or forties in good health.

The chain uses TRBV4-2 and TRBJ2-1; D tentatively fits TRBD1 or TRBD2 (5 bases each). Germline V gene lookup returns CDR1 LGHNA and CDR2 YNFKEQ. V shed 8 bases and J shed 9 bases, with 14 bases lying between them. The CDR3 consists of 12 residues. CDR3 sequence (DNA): TGTGCCAGCCACTCTAGAGGGGTTGAGCAGTTCTTC. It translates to CASHSRGVEQFF.

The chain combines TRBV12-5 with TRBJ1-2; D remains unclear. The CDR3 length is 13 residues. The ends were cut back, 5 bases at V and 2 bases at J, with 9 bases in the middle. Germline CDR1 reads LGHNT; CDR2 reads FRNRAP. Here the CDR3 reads CASGAGQNYGYTF. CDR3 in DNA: TGTGCTAGTGGTGCCGGGCAGAACTATGGCTACACCTTC.

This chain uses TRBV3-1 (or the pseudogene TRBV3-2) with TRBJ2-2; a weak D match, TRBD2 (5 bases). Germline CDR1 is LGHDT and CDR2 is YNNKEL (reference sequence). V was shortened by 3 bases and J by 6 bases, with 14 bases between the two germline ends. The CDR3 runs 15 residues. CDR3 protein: CASSQRVFGAGELFF. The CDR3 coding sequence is TGTGCCAGCAGCCAGAGGGTGTTCGGGGCCGGGGAGCTGTTTTTT.

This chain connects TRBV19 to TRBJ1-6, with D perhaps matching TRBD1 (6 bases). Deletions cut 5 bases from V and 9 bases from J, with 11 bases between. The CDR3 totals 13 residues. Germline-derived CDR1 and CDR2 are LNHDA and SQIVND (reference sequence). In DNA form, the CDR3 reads TGTGCCAGTAGTGTACAGGGAAGTTCACCCCTCCACTTT. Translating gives CASSVQGSSPLHF.

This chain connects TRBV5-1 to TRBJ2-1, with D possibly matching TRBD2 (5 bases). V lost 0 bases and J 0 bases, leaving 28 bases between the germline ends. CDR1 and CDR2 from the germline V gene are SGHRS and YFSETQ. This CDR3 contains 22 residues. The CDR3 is CASSLVPLGQHRTKFSYNEQFF. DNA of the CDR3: TGCGCCAGCAGCTTGGTACCACTAGGGCAGCATAGAACCAAATTCTCCTACAATGAGCAGTTCTTC.

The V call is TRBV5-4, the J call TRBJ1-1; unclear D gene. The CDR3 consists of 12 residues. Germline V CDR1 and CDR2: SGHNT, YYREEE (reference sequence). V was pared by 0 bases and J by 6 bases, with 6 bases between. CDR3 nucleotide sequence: TGTGCCAGCAGCTTGGATCTGGCTGAAGCTTTCTTT. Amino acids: CASSLDLAEAFF. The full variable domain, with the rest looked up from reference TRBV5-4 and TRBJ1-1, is ETGVTQSPTHLIKTRGQQVTLRCSSQSGHNTVSWYQQALGQGPQFIFQYYREEENGRGNFPPRFSGLQFPNYSSELNVNALELDDSALYLCASSLDLAEAFFGQGTRLTVV.

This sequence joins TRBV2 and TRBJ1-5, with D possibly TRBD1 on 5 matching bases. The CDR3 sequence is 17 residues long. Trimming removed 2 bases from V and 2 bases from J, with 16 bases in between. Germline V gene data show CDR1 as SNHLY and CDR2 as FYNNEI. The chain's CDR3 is CASSERDRGAGNQPQHF. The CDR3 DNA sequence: TGTGCCAGCAGTGAAAGGGACCGCGGGGCGGGCAATCAGCCCCAGCATTTT. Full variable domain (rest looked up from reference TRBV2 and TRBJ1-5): EPEVTQTPSHQVTQMGQEVILRCVPISNHLYFYWYRQILGQKVEFLVSFYNNEISEKSEIFDDQFSVERPDGSNFTLKIRSTKLEDSAMYFCASSERDRGAGNQPQHFGDGTRLSIL.

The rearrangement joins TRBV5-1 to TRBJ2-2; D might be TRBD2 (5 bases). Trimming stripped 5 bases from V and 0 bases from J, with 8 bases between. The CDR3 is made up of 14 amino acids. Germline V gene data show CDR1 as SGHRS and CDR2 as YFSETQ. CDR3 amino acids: CASRTGTNTGELFF. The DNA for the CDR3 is TGCGCCAGCAGAACCGGGACGAACACCGGGGAGCTGTTTTTT.

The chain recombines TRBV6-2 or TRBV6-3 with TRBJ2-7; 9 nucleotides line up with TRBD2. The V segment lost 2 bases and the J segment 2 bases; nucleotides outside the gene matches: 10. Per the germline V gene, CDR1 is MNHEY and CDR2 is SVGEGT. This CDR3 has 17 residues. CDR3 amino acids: CASSYGATLAGTYEQYF. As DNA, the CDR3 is TGTGCCAGCAGTTACGGGGCGACGCTAGCGGGAACCTACGAGCAGTACTTC.

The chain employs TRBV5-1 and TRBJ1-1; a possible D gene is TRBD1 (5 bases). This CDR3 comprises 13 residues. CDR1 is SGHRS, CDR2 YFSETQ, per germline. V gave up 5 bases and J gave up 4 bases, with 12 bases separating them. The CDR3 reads CASRPQGSTEAFF. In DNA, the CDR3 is TGCGCCAGCAGACCTCAGGGATCCACTGAAGCTTTCTTT.

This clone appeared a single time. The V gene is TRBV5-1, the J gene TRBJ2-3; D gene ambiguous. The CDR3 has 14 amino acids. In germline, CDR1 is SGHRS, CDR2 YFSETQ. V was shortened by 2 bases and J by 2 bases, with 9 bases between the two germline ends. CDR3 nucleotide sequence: TGCGCCAGCAGCTTCCCAGCCTTCACAGATACGCAGTATTTT. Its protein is CASSFPAFTDTQYF.

The CDR3 DNA reads TGTGCCAGCAGCGCTCGACAGGGCGGAACTGAAGCTTTCTTT. It is translated as CASSARQGGTEAFF. The chain combines TRBV9 with TRBJ1-1, with TRBD1 identical over 7 bases. Trimming at V came to 3 bases and at J to 5 bases, leaving 7 bases not matched to a gene. Per the germline V gene, CDR1 is SGDLS and CDR2 is YYNGEE. The CDR3 is 14 residues long.

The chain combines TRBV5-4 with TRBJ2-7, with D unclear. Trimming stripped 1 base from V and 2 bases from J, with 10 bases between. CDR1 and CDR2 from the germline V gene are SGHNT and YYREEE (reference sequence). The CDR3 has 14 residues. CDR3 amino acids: CASSLIGSPYEQYF. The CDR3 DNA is TGTGCCAGCAGCTTGATTGGCAGTCCCTACGAGCAGTACTTC. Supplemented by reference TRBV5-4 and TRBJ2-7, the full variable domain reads ETGVTQSPTHLIKTRGQQVTLRCSSQSGHNTVSWYQQALGQGPQFIFQYYREEENGRGNFPPRFSGLQFPNYSSELNVNALELDDSALYLCASSLIGSPYEQYFGPGTRLTVT.

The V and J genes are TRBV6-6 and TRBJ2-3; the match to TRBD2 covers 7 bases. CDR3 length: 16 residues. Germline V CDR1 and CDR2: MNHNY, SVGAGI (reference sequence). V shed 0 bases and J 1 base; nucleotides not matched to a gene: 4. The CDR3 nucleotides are TGTGCCAGCAGTTACTCGACGGCGGGAGGCACAGATACGCAGTATTTT. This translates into CASSYSTAGGTDTQYF.

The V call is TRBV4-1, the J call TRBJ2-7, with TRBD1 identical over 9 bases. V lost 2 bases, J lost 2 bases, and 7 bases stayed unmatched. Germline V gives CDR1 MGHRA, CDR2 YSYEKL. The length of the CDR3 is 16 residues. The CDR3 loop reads CASSQRGQGLPYEQYF. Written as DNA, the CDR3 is TGCGCCAGCAGCCAAAGGGGACAGGGATTACCCTACGAGCAGTACTTC.

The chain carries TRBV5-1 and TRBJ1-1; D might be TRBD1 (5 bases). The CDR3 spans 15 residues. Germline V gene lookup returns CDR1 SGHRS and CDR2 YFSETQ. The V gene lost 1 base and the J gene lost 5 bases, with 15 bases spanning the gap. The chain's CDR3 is CASSLRAGSGTEAFF. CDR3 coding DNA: TGCGCCAGCAGCTTGCGGGCAGGGTCGGGGACTGAAGCTTTCTTT.

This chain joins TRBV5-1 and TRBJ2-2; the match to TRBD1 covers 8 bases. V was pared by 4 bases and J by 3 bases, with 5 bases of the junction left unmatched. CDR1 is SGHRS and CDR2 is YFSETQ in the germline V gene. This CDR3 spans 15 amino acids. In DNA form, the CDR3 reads TGCGCCAGCAGCAAAACAGGGGGAGACACCGGGGAGCTGTTTTTT. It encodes CASSKTGGDTGELFF.

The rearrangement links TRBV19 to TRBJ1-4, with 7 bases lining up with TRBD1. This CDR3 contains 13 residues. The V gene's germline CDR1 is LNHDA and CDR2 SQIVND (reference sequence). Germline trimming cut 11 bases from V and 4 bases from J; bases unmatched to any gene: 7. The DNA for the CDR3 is TGTGCCGCCTCGGGACAGATTAATGAAAAACTGTTTTTT. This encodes CAASGQINEKLFF.

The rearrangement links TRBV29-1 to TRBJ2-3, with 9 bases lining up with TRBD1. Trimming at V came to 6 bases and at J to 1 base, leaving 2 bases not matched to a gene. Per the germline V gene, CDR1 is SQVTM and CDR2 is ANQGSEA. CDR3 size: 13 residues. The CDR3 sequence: CSVDRGGTDTQYF. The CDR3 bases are TGCAGCGTCGACAGGGGGGGCACAGATACGCAGTATTTT.

CDR3 region: CASSLDWTGSYGYTF. CDR3 bases: TGTGCCAGCAGCTTAGATTGGACAGGTTCTTACGGCTACACCTTC. The rearrangement links TRBV7-2 to TRBJ1-2, with 7 bases matching TRBD1. V gave up 1 base and J gave up 8 bases; unmatched junction bases: 10. The germline V gene encodes CDR1 SGHTA and CDR2 FQGNSA. This CDR3 is 15 amino acids long.